These 21 T cell receptor beta chains share one sample of origin, sequenced in a study of T-cell reconstitution after alpha-beta-depleted transplantation in children. Unique molecular identifiers were used to barcode this TCRbeta library. One entry per CDR3 protein, called by TCRdb with MiXCR from the PCR reads. The profile covers approximately 800,000 distinct CDR3 sequences, with about 15% appearing a single time and roughly 4.8% taken by the ten largest. Here the sequenced sample was PBMCs, mostly from graft donor cells, taken 360 days after TCRalphabeta/CD19-depleted stem cell transplant. These receptors were taken from a male patient younger than 18 who had a stem cell transplant for acute lymphoblastic leukemia, so the T cells may come from the graft donor.

This clonotype was counted between two and nine times. The chain carries TRBV7-9 and TRBJ2-5; 11 bases fit TRBD2. V lost 4 bases to trimming and J lost 1 base; unmatched junction nucleotides: 5. CDR1 is SEHNR, CDR2 FQNEAQ, per germline (reference sequence). The CDR3 totals 16 residues. In DNA, the CDR3 is TGTGCCAGCAGCTGGGGACTAGCGGCACTCCAAGAGACCCAGTACTTC. Translated: CASSWGLAALQETQYF.

This CDR3 is CSAITGRAENRNTGELFF. CDR3 nucleotide sequence: TGCAGTGCTATAACCGGGAGGGCCGAAAATCGGAACACCGGGGAGCTGTTTTTT. The V gene is TRBV20-1, the J gene TRBJ2-2; 8 positions agree with TRBD2. Trimming at V came to 4 bases and at J to 1 base, leaving 14 bases not matched to a gene. CDR3 length equals 18 residues. Germline loops: CDR1 DFQATT, CDR2 SNEGSKA (reference sequence).

This rearrangement joins TRBV2 to TRBJ1-5; D gene unclear. Trimming removed 2 bases at V and 3 bases at J, with 11 bases between. The V gene's germline CDR1 is SNHLY and CDR2 FYNNEI. The CDR3 has 15 residues. As DNA, the CDR3 is TGTGCCAGCAGTGAATGGGGTAATACCAATCAGCCCCAGCATTTT. This encodes CASSEWGNTNQPQHF.

The sample holds a few counts of this clonotype. The chain couples TRBV9 to TRBJ2-7; TRBD2 aligns across 7 bases. The germline V gene has CDR1 SGDLS and CDR2 YYNGEE. V gave up 4 bases and J gave up 4 bases; unmatched junction bases: 14. This CDR3 spans 16 amino acids. CDR3 bases: TGTGCCAGCAGCACCTCCCCGCGGACTAGAGGGTACGAGCAGTACTTC. Encoded protein: CASSTSPRTRGYEQYF. Full variable domain (remainder filled in from reference TRBV9 and TRBJ2-7): DSGVTQTPKHLITATGQRVTLRCSPRSGDLSVYWYQQSLDQGLQFLIQYYNGEERAKGNILERFSAQQFPDLHSELNLSSLELGDSALYFCASSTSPRTRGYEQYFGPGTRLTVT.

The V and J genes are TRBV2 and TRBJ2-1, with D possibly being TRBD2 (6 bases). The germline CDR1 and CDR2 sequences are SNHLY and FYNNEI. The CDR3 is made up of 16 amino acids. The ends were cut back, 3 bases at V and 6 bases at J, with 18 bases in the middle. DNA of the CDR3: TGTGCCAGCAGTGATCCTTTGGGGGGAACCTTCAATGAGCAGTTCTTC. Protein product: CASSDPLGGTFNEQFF. The full variable domain, completed using reference TRBV2 and TRBJ2-1, is EPEVTQTPSHQVTQMGQEVILRCVPISNHLYFYWYRQILGQKVEFLVSFYNNEISEKSEIFDDQFSVERPDGSNFTLKIRSTKLEDSAMYFCASSDPLGGTFNEQFFGPGTRLTVL.

This clonotype has a handful of counts. The rearrangement uses TRBV5-6 and TRBJ1-1; 8 nucleotides line up with TRBD1. This CDR3 contains 15 residues. Germline-derived CDR1 and CDR2 are SGHDT and YYEEEE. The ends lost 2 bases at V and 1 base at J; junction bases unmatched: 4. The CDR3 loop reads CASSFLQGANTEAFF. CDR3 nucleotides: TGTGCCAGCAGCTTCCTCCAGGGGGCGAACACTGAAGCTTTCTTT.

This clonotype occurred a few times. This rearrangement joins TRBV3-1 to TRBJ1-1, with D hard to call. V lost 4 bases, J lost 4 bases, and 13 bases lay in between. CDR1 and CDR2 (germline): LGHDT, YNNKEL (reference sequence). The CDR3 loop spans 14 amino acids. The CDR3 region has the DNA TGTGCCAGCAGCCCCTATCGTCTCGGCACTGAAGCTTTCTTT. Its protein is CASSPYRLGTEAFF.

The V call is TRBV5-1, the J call TRBJ2-1; D is uncertain. V gave up 0 bases and J gave up 9 bases, with 16 bases separating them. From germline, CDR1 is SGHRS and CDR2 YFSETQ. The CDR3 spans 15 residues. In DNA form, the CDR3 reads TGCGCCAGCAGCTTGGAAGGTGGGCAGAGTGCTGAGCAGTTCTTC. Translation gives CASSLEGGQSAEQFF.

This chain connects TRBV20-1 to TRBJ2-2; 14 bases align to TRBD2. Germline lookup yields CDR1 DFQATT and CDR2 SNEGSKA (reference sequence). Losses at the gene ends were 3 bases for V and 5 bases for J; bases not matched to a gene: 2. This CDR3 region has 15 residues. CDR3 protein: CSARTSGGGTGELFF. Here the CDR3 DNA reads TGCAGTGCTAGGACTAGCGGGGGGGGGACCGGGGAGCTGTTTTTT.

This clonotype was seen a handful of times. This sequence joins TRBV28 and TRBJ2-7; 9 bases agree with TRBD2. Trimming took 4 bases from V and 2 from J; bases not matched to a gene: 3. Germline V gene lookup returns CDR1 MDHEN and CDR2 SYDVKM. The CDR3 has 14 residues. The CDR3 sequence is CASSSSGETYEQYF. The CDR3 region has the DNA TGTGCCAGCAGTTCTAGCGGGGAGACCTACGAGCAGTACTTC.

This clonotype has more than one count but fewer than ten. V is TRBV5-1 and J is TRBJ2-1; D is undetermined. The CDR3 runs 15 residues. Germline V gene sequence: CDR1 SGHRS, CDR2 YFSETQ. The germline V and J ends were trimmed by 5 bases and 0 bases, with 12 bases remaining between them. CDR3 sequence (DNA): TGCGCCAGCAGTTCCGCCTGGGGCTCCTACAATGAGCAGTTCTTC. It translates to CASSSAWGSYNEQFF.

J is TRBJ1-1 and V is TRBV5-1; D is unclear. V lost 2 bases and J 5 bases, leaving 10 bases between the germline ends. Germline CDR1 reads SGHRS; CDR2 reads YFSETQ. The CDR3 length is 13 residues. CDR3 protein: CASSFGDETEAFF. Here the CDR3 DNA reads TGCGCCAGCAGCTTCGGCGACGAGACTGAAGCTTTCTTT.

This clonotype was seen a handful of times. The chain carries TRBV12-5 and TRBJ2-7, with TRBD2 matching over 12 bases. There are 15 residues in the CDR3. CDR1 is LGHNT and CDR2 is FRNRAP in the germline V gene. Trimming removed 7 bases from V and 0 bases from J; junction bases left unmatched: 4. The CDR3 nucleotides read TGTGCTAGTGTCCCGGGACTAGCGGGCTCCTACGAGCAGTACTTC. The encoded protein is CASVPGLAGSYEQYF.

This clonotype was observed a handful of times. The chain links TRBV5-6 to TRBJ2-1, with D tentatively TRBD1 or TRBD2 (6 bases each). The germline V gene encodes CDR1 SGHDT and CDR2 YYEEEE. Trimming cost V 5 bases and J 4 bases, with 22 bases left between them. The CDR3 runs to 17 residues. CDR3 DNA: TGTGCCAGCAGTATTGTGGGCGGGACATCGACTTACAATGAGCAGTTCTTC. Translation gives CASSIVGGTSTYNEQFF.

This clonotype has just a few counts. The chain uses TRBV5-1 and TRBJ1-1; 9 bases line up with TRBD1. The CDR3 loop spans 15 amino acids. V lost 0 bases to trimming and J lost 3 bases; unmatched junction nucleotides: 3. In germline, CDR1 is SGHRS, CDR2 YFSETQ. The CDR3 region is CASSLVRDRDTEAFF. Here the CDR3 DNA reads TGCGCCAGCAGCTTGGTCCGGGACAGGGACACTGAAGCTTTCTTT. The variable domain in full, with the rest retrieved from reference TRBV5-1 and TRBJ1-1, is KAGVTQTPRYLIKTRGQQVTLSCSPISGHRSVSWYQQTPGQGLQFLFEYFSETQRNKGNFPGRFSGRQFSNSRSEMNVSTLELGDSALYLCASSLVRDRDTEAFFGQGTRLTVV.

This chain uses TRBV15 with TRBJ1-3; 8 nucleotides match TRBD1. CDR1 is LNHNV, CDR2 YYDKDF, per germline (reference sequence). The CDR3 covers 17 residues. The junction had 14 bases not matched to a gene; V was cut back by 5 bases and J by 5 bases. CDR3 DNA sequence: TGTGCCACCAGCCCAGACGACAGGGGCGGTAGGAGAAACACCATATATTTT. This codes for CATSPDDRGGRRNTIYF. Complete variable domain (other parts from reference TRBV15 and TRBJ1-3): DAMVIQNPRYQVTQFGKPVTLSCSQTLNHNVMYWYQQKSSQAPKLLFHYYDKDFNNEADTPDNFQSRRPNTSFCFLDIRSPGLGDTAMYLCATSPDDRGGRRNTIYFGEGSWLTVV.

Written as DNA, the CDR3 is TGTGCCAGCAGTTTTGTCTCCCGCGAATCCTTCTCTGGAAACACCATATATTTT. Translated: CASSFVSRESFSGNTIYF. V usage is TRBV12-3 or TRBV12-4 and J usage is TRBJ1-3; no firm D call. V gave up 3 bases and J gave up 0 bases, with 18 bases separating them. This CDR3 region has 18 residues.

This clonotype was recorded only once. The V gene is TRBV7-6, the J gene TRBJ1-4, with TRBD1 as a possible D gene (5 bases). CDR3 length: 14 residues. Between the trimmed V and J ends, which lost 2 bases and 6 bases, there was a span of 10 bases. Germline V lookup: CDR1 SGHVS, CDR2 FNYEAQ. CDR3 in amino acids: CASSLYDRDEKLFF. The CDR3, as DNA: TGTGCCAGCAGCTTATACGACAGAGATGAAAAACTGTTTTTT.

The J gene is TRBJ2-5, the V gene TRBV10-1; 7 positions match TRBD1. The CDR3 is 13 residues long. V lost 3 bases to trimming and J lost 8 bases; unmatched junction nucleotides: 6. Per germline, CDR1 WNHNN and CDR2 SYGVQD (reference sequence). Here the CDR3 DNA reads TGCGCCAGCAGTGACGCTAGGACAGGTACCCAGTACTTC. This sequence encodes CASSDARTGTQYF.

In its sample, this clonotype was seen many times. The rearrangement links TRBV7-2 to TRBJ2-6; 14 bases match TRBD2. V was clipped by 0 bases and J by 1 base; unmatched bases: 5. The CDR3 is 20 amino acids. Germline loops: CDR1 SGHTA, CDR2 FQGNSA. The CDR3 protein is CASSLAQTSGRGSGANVLTF. The DNA of the CDR3 is TGTGCCAGCAGCTTAGCCCAGACTAGCGGGAGGGGTTCTGGGGCCAACGTCCTGACTTTC.

This clonotype was observed a few times. V and J are TRBV29-1 and TRBJ2-3; TRBD1 aligns across 8 bases. CDR3 length: 14 residues. The V and J ends lost 7 bases and 3 bases, in that order; junction bases with no gene match: 9. Germline V lookup: CDR1 SQVTM, CDR2 ANQGSEA. CDR3 amino acids: CSGYQDRATDTQYF. CDR3 nucleotide sequence: TGCAGCGGATACCAGGACAGGGCGACAGATACGCAGTATTTT.